The present TCR beta chain was sequenced within a study of blood T cell repertoires in COVID-19. In regard to this clone: One end of the junction varies from germline; a read error may be responsible.

The authors' processing: Estimated nucleated cell counts came from reference gene primer amplification. Sequenced by immunoSEQ multiplex PCR; TCRdb stores in-frame clones only, minus some. That table supplies the V and J calls and clone size; D and trimming were determined from the DNA. The sample lists about 81,000 clones, roughly 91% seen once, with 1.9% in the top ten. Looked up from germline, CDR1 is MNHNS and CDR2 is SASEGT. The CDR3 is 11 amino acids. This chain joins TRBV6-1 and TRBJ2-7; no firm D call. The sequenced sample consisted of peripheral blood. The origin of this receptor is a woman aged 45-59 years in a cohort sampled during active COVID-19. CDR3 residues: CASSERTELGF. The CDR3, as DNA: TGTGCCAGCAGTGAACGCACGGAGTTGGGCTTC.